This paragraph reports one TCR beta chain. Its antigen target is currently unknown. Base qualities are not at hand, and no much larger clone is one base apart. The CDR3 runs 16 amino acids, cysteine and phenylalanine included. Solely the CDR3 DNA is kept, with 48 bases framed from the first base. In the germline V gene, CDR1 corresponds to SGDLS and CDR2 to YYNGEE. Trimming leaves V shorter by 4 bases and J shorter by 4 bases, with the junction holding 12 bases beyond the gene matches. The CDR3 regions of human TCRbeta chains were analyzed by immunosequencing. Under the source paper's analysis protocol: Repertoire TCRs were matched against a reference library of SARS-CoV-2-specific TCRs generated with the MIRA antigen-specificity platform. Breadth was defined as the fraction of unique TCRs that were SARS-CoV-2-associated. Depth was defined as the fraction of total T cells that were SARS-CoV-2-associated. Using the MIRA data, every spike-specific TCR was mapped to the spike region that the TCR reacted to and assigned to either a CD4 or a CD8 class. Log10-transformed breadth and depth values were compared by one-way ANOVA with Sidak's multiple comparisons tests. The table was pulled from immuneACCESS by TCRdb, which kept in-frame rearrangements only. Such tables lose some clones; where checked, under half of the loss comes from unresolved V genes, and the rest has no known cause. That table gives V, J and clone size, and the DNA gave D and trimming. The sample yields approximately 91,000 clones; roughly 90% were counted once. The top ten clonotypes cover 13% of the sample.

In the paper's terms, the time point label means: baseline before first vaccination. Samples from vaccinated people were obtained from the UK trials COV001 and COV002, which included a single-blind randomized controlled phase 2/3 trial of AZD1222 (ChAdOx1 nCoV-19) in healthy adults. For TCRbeta chain sequencing, PBMC samples from trial participants were taken at day 0 and at day 28 after the second dose. The entry originates in a study of T cell responses to AZD1222 COVID-19 vaccine (dated by TCRdb to the early 2020s). Describing the broader study: Because spike-specific TCR depth and breadth did not differ between the two schedules, AZD1222 recipients who got a second dose at roughly 4 weeks were pooled with those who got a second dose at roughly 12 weeks. TCR sequencing was performed for 230 to 250 trial participants, of whom approximately 200 were given two doses of AZD1222 and 26 were given two doses of MenACWY control vaccine. Trial participants were enrolled into age subgroups of 18-55, 56-69 and 70-plus years, which contained about 150, 28 and 57 TCR-sequenced participants, respectively.

The study at large found these results: Because no day 14 peak-response samples were available, repertoires were characterized only after the peak T cell response. Nearly half of unique spike-specific TCRs reportedly recognized epitopes outside regions mutated in the B.1.351 and B.1.1.7 variants. Participants were mostly white British and included more females than males, and it was suggested by the authors that clonal diversity may have been underestimated. The whole spike protein was spanned by vaccine-associated CD4 TCRs, and dominant responses were seen in regions 160-218 and 743-854. Conclusions about previously exposed vaccinees are limited because only five to seven AZD1222 recipients were SARS-CoV-2 seropositive at baseline. The 56-69-year group was small, and its depth increase did not reach significance, likely because of low power. Spike-specific TCR breadth and depth rose significantly after two AZD1222 doses compared with day 0 and with MenACWY recipients.

The receptor's source is an adult in good health. Sequences were derived from peripheral blood, sampled on day 0 of AZD1222 vaccination. The sequence links TRBV9 to TRBJ2-3; 7 central bases correspond to TRBD1. CDR3 protein: CASSQDRISEADTQYF. The DNA reads TGTGCCAGCAGCCAGGACAGGATTAGCGAGGCAGATACGCAGTATTTT.